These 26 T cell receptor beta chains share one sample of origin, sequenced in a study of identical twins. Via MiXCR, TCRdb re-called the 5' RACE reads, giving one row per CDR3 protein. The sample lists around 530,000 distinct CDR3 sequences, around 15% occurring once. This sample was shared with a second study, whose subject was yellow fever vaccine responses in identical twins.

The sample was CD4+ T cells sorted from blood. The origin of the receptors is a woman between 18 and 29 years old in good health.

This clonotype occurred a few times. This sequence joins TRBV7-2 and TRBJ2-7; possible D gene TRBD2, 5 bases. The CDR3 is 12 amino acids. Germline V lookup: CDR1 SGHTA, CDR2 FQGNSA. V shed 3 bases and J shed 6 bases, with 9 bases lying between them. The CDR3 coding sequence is TGTGCCAGCAGCTTTACTAGTGGCGAGCAGTACGTC. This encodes CASSFTSGEQYV.

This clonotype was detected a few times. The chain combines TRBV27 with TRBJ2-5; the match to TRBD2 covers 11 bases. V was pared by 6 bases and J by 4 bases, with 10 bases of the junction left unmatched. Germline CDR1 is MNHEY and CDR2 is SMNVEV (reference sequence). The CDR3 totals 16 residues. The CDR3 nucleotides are TGTGCCAGCAGACCCTTAGCGGGGGGGCCGGTAGAGACCCAGTACTTC. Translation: CASRPLAGGPVETQYF.

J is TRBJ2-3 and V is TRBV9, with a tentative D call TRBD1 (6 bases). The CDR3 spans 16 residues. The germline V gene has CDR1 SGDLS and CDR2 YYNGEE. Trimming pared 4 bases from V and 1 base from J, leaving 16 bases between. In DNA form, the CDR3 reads TGTGCCAGCAGCCTAGGTCCCAGGGGAGGCACAGATACGCAGTATTTT. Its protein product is CASSLGPRGGTDTQYF.

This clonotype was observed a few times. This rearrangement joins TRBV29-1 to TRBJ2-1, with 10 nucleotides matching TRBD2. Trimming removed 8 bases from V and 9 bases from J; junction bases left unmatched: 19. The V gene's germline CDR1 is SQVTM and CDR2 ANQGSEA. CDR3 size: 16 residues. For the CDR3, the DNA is TGCAGCCTCCTGGGAATTACTAGCGGGAAAATGGGTGAGCAGTTCTTC. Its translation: CSLLGITSGKMGEQFF.

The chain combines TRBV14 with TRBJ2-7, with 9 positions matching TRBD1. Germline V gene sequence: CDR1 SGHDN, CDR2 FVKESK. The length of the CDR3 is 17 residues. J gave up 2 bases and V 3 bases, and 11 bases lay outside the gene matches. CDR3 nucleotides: TGTGCCAGCAGCCAGAGAGCCAACAGGGGGCTCCCCTACGAGCAGTACTTC. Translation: CASSQRANRGLPYEQYF. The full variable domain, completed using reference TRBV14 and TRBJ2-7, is EAGVTQFPSHSVIEKGQTVTLRCDPISGHDNLYWYRRVMGKEIKFLLHFVKESKQDESGMPNNRFLAERTGGTYSTLKVQPAELEDSGVYFCASSQRANRGLPYEQYFGPGTRLTVT.

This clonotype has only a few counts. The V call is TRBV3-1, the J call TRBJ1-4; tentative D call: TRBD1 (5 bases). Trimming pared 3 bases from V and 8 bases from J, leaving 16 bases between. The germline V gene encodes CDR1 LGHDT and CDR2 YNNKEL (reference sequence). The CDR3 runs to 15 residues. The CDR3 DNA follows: TGTGCCAGCAGCCAGTACAGGAAGGATTTCGAAAAACTGTTTTTT. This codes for CASSQYRKDFEKLFF.

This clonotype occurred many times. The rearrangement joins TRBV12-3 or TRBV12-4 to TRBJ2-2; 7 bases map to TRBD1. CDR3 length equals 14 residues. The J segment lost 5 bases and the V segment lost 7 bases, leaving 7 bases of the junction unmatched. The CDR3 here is CASTSGQRTGELFF. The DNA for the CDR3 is TGTGCCAGCACCTCGGGACAGCGGACCGGGGAGCTGTTTTTT.

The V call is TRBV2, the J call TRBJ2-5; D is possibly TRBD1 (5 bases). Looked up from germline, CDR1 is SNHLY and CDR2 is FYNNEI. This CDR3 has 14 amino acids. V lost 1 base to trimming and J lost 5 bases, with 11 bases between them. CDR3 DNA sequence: TGTGCCAGCAGTGAAGGGGGCATAAGGGAGACCCAGTACTTC. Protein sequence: CASSEGGIRETQYF.

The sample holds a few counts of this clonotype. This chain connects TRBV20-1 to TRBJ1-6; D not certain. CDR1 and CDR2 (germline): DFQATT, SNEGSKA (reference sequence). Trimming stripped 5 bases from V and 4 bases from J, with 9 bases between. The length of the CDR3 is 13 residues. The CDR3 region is CSAPRGYNSPLHF. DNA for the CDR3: TGCAGTGCTCCCCGAGGGTATAATTCACCCCTCCACTTT.

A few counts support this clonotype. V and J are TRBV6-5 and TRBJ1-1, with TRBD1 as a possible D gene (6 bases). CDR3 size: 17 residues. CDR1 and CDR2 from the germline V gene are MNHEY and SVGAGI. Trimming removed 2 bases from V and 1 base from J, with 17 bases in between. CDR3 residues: CASSYAGFGQPNTEAFF. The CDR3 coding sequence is TGTGCCAGCAGTTACGCTGGATTTGGACAGCCGAACACTGAAGCTTTCTTT.

CDR3 sequence reads: CASTANTNTEAFF. The DNA for the CDR3 is TGTGCCTCGACGGCTAATACTAACACTGAAGCTTTCTTT. This chain joins TRBV10-3 and TRBJ1-1; D is unclear. Germline V lookup: CDR1 ENHRY, CDR2 SYGVKD. Trimming pared 11 bases from V and 2 bases from J, leaving 15 bases between. This CDR3 has 13 amino acids.

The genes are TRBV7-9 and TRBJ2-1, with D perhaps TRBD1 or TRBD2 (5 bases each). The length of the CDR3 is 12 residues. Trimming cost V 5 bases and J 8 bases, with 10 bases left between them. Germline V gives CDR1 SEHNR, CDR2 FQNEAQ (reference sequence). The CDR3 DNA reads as TGTGCCAGCAGCCAGTGGGGGTATGAGCAGTTCTTC. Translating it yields CASSQWGYEQFF. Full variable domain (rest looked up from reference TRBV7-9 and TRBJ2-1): DTGVSQNPRHKITKRGQNVTFRCDPISEHNRLYWYRQTLGQGPEFLTYFQNEAQLEKSRLLSDRFSAERPKGSFSTLEIQRTEQGDSAMYLCASSQWGYEQFFGPGTRLTVL.

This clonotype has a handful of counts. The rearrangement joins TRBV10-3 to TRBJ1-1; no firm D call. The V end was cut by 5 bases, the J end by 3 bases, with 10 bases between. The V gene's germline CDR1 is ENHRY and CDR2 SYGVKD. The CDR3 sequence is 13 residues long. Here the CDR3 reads CAISLMFDTEAFF. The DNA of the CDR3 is TGTGCCATCAGTTTGATGTTCGACACTGAAGCTTTCTTT.

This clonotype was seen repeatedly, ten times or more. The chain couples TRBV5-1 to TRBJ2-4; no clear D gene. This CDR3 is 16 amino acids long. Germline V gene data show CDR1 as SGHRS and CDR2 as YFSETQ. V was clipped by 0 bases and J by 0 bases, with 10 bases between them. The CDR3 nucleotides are TGCGCCAGCAGCTTGGACAGTCAACTAGCCAAAAACATTCAGTACTTC. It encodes CASSLDSQLAKNIQYF.

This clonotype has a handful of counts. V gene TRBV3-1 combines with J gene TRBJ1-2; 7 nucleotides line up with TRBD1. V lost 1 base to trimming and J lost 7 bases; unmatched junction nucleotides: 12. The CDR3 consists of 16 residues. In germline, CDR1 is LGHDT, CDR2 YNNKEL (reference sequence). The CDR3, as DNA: TGTGCCAGCAGCCAAGCTACCGGGACAGAGGCGGTTGGCTACACCTTC. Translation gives CASSQATGTEAVGYTF.

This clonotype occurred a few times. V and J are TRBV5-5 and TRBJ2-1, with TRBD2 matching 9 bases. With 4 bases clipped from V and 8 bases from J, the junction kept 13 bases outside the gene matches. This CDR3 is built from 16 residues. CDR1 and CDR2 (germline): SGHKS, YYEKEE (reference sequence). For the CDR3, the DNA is TGTGCCAGCAGCCCGAAGGGGGCTAGCGGGATTGATGAGCAGTTCTTC. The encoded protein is CASSPKGASGIDEQFF.

The CDR3 sequence is CASGRTGSSYNEQFF. CDR3 coding DNA: TGCGCCAGCGGACGGACCGGGAGCTCCTACAATGAGCAGTTCTTC. The rearrangement uses TRBV5-1 and TRBJ2-1, with D perhaps matching TRBD2 (6 bases). V gave up 7 bases and J gave up 0 bases, with 14 bases separating them. Germline CDR1 and CDR2: SGHRS and YFSETQ. This CDR3 has 15 amino acids.

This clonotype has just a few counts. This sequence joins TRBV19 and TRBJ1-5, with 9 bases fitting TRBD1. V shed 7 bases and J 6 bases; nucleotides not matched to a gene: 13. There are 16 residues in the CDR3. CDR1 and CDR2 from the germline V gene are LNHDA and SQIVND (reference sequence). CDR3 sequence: CASTPGRDRVGQPQHF. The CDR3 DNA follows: TGTGCCAGTACCCCCGGGAGGGACAGGGTAGGTCAGCCCCAGCATTTT.

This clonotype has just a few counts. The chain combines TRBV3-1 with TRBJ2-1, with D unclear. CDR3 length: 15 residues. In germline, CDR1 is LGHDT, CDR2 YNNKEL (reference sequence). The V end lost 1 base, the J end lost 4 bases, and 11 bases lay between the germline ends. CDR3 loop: CASSQATDPYNEQFF. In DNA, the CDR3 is TGTGCCAGCAGCCAAGCGACTGATCCTTACAATGAGCAGTTCTTC.

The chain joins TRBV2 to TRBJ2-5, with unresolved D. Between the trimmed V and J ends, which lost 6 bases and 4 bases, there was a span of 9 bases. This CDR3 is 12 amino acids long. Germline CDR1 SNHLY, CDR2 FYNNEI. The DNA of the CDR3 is TGTGCCAGCAGGATAGGAAGAGAGACCCAGTACTTC. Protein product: CASRIGRETQYF.

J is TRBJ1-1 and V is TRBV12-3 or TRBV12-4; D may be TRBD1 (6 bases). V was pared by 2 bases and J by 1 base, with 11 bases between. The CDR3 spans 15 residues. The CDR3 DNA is TGTGCCAGCAGTTTATACGGCAGGGGGAACACTGAAGCTTTCTTT. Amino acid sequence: CASSLYGRGNTEAFF.

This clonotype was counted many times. The CDR3: CASSLRSYEQYF. Here the CDR3 DNA reads TGTGCCAGCAGCCTAAGATCCTACGAGCAGTACTTC. The V and J genes are TRBV12-3 or TRBV12-4 and TRBJ2-7; D is unresolved. The germline V and J ends were trimmed by 6 bases and 1 base, with 7 bases remaining between them. The length of the CDR3 is 12 residues.

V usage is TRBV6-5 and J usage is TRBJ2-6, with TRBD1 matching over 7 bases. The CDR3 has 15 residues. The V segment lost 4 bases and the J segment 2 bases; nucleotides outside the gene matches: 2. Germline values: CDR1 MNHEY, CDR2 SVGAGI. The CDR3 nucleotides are TGTGCCAGCAGTTTGACAGGGCCTGGGGCCAACGTCCTGACTTTC. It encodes CASSLTGPGANVLTF.

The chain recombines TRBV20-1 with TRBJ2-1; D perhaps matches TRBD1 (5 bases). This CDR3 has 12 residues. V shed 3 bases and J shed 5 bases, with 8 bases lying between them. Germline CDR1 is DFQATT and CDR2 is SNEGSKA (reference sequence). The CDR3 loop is CSARDNHNEQFF. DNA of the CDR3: TGCAGTGCTAGGGACAACCACAATGAGCAGTTCTTC.

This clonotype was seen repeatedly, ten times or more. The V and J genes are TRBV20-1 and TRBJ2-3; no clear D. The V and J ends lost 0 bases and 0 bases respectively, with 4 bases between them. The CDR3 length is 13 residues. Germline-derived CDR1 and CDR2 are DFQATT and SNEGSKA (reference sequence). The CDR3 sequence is CSARDTSTDTQYF. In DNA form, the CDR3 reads TGCAGTGCTAGAGATACTAGCACAGATACGCAGTATTTT.

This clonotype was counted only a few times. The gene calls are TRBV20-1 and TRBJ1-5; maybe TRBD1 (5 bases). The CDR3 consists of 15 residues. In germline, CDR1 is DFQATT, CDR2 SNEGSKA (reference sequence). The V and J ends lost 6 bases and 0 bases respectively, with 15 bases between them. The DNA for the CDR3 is TGCAGTGCCGAAGAAGGGACCTATAGCAATCAGCCCCAGCATTTT. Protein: CSAEEGTYSNQPQHF.